The clone carrying this T cell receptor (beta chain) was picked up many times. The antigen is not known. cDNA carried unique molecular identifiers, and a universal primer site was added by template switching. TCRdb independently ran MiXCR on the 5' RACE reads; one entry per CDR3 protein. The sample shows approximately 620,000 distinct CDR3 sequences, 8.6% of them seen only once. These data originate in a study of identical twins. V dropped 6 bases and J dropped 4; count of bases not matched to a gene: 13. CDR3 size: 16 residues. Germline V gene data show CDR1 as MNHEY and CDR2 as SMNVEV (reference sequence). Study results and limitations: Where beta out-of-frame sequences were concerned, excess twin sharing was weaker. Low generation probability was overrepresented in out-of-frame alpha sequences shared by twins.

This sample also belongs to another study, concerning yellow fever vaccine responses in identical twins. That source adds: Among the twins, the vaccine T cell response reportedly seemed partly convergent and partly personalized.

V is TRBV27 and J is TRBJ1-2; 8 bases match TRBD1. What was sequenced was PBMCs. This receptor was obtained from a woman under 30 in good health. The CDR3 coding sequence is TGTGCCAGCAGCCTTCTCCCAACAGGGGGTTCCTATGGCTACACCTTC. Its protein product is CASSLLPTGGSYGYTF.